One and the same sample provided the 5 T cell receptor beta chains below, sequenced in a study of T cell repertoires in cytomegalovirus infection. MiXCR was run by TCRdb on the reads, yielding one entry per CDR3 protein. The sample includes 150,000 or so distinct CDR3 sequences, 15% to 20% of them seen just once. The sequencing sample was made of CD8+ T cells from PBMCs. Receptor source: a human donor in good health (CMV status not recorded). Some clones in this sample may be carry-over from other donors' samples.

The chain is built from TRBV3-1 and TRBJ2-2; tentative D call: TRBD2 (6 bases). Looked up from germline, CDR1 is LGHDT and CDR2 is YNNKEL (reference sequence). The CDR3 covers 14 residues. V shed 4 bases and J shed 5 bases, with 11 bases lying between them. CDR3 region: CASSPRTITGELFF. The CDR3 DNA is TGTGCCAGCAGCCCGAGGACTATAACCGGGGAGCTGTTTTTT. Variable domain in full (rest from reference TRBV3-1 and TRBJ2-2): DTAVSQTPKYLVTQMGNDKSIKCEQNLGHDTMYWYKQDSKKFLKIMFSYNNKELIINETVPNRFSPKSPDKAHLNLHINSLELGDSAVYFCASSPRTITGELFFGEGSRLTVL.

This clonotype has more than one count but fewer than ten. V gene TRBV7-2 combines with J gene TRBJ2-7; 15 nucleotides match TRBD2. V was pared by 5 bases and J by 4 bases, with 12 bases of the junction left unmatched. The germline V gene encodes CDR1 SGHTA and CDR2 FQGNSA. The CDR3 consists of 18 residues. In DNA, the CDR3 is TGTGCCAGCAGCCTTCCTCGGACTAGCGGGAGGGGAGTATACGAGCAGTACTTC. This translates into CASSLPRTSGRGVYEQYF. Filled out from reference TRBV7-2 and TRBJ2-7, the complete variable domain reads GAGVSQSPSNKVTEKGKDVELRCDPISGHTALYWYRQSLGQGLEFLIYFQGNSAPDKSGLPSDRFSAERTGGSVSTLTIQRTQQEDSAVYLCASSLPRTSGRGVYEQYFGPGTRLTVT.

The V and J genes are TRBV7-6 and TRBJ2-7; perhaps TRBD2 as D (6 bases). Trimming removed 1 base from V and 1 base from J, with 11 bases in between. This CDR3 has 15 amino acids. The germline V gene has CDR1 SGHVS and CDR2 FNYEAQ. CDR3 in DNA: TGTGCCAGCAGCTTAGGGGGGGAAGGGTCCTACGAGCAGTACTTC. Translating gives CASSLGGEGSYEQYF.

A few counts support this clonotype. The chain carries TRBV7-6 and TRBJ2-3; 12 bases line up with TRBD2. The CDR3 length is 14 residues. Germline CDR1 SGHVS, CDR2 FNYEAQ. Trimming removed 6 bases from V and 6 bases from J; junction bases left unmatched: 4. The CDR3 sequence: CASSRLAGVDTQYF. Here the CDR3 DNA reads TGTGCCAGCAGTAGACTAGCGGGGGTTGATACGCAGTATTTT.

This chain uses TRBV6-2 or TRBV6-3 with TRBJ1-1; D is unresolved. There are 15 residues in the CDR3. CDR1 MNHEY and CDR2 SVGEGT come from the germline V gene. Trimming took 6 bases from V and 6 from J, leaving 20 bases between them. CDR3 loop: CASSAHGRAKAEAFF. The CDR3, as DNA: TGTGCCAGCAGCGCTCATGGGCGAGCGAAGGCTGAAGCTTTCTTT.